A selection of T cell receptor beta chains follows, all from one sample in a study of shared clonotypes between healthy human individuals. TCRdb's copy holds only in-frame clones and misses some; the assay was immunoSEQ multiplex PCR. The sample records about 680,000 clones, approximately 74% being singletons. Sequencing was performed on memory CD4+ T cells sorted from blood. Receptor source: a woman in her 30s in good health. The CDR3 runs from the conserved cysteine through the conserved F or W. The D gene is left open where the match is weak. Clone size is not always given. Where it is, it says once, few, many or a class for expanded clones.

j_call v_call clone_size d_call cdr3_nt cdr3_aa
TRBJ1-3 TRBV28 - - TGTGCCAGCAGTTTAGAAATATTCAATGCCATATATTTT CASSLEIFNAIYF
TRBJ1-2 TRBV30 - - TGTGCCCGGGGCAGGGTGGGGGGCTATGGCTACACCTTC CARGRVGGYGYTF
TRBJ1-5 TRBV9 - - TGTGCCAGCAGCCCTGGGACCGACGTCCGGCCCCAGCATTTT CASSPGTDVRPQHF
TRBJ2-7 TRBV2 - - TGTGCCAGTTTGTGGGGACCCCGGCGTTCAAGCTCCTACGAGCAGTACTTC CASLWGPRRSSSYEQYF
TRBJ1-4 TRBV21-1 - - TGTGCCAGCAGCAAGCCAGGGGCCGGGAGTTTAAATGAAAAACTGTTTTTT CASSKPGAGSLNEKLFF
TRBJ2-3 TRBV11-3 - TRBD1 TGTGCCAGCAGCTTAGGACAGGGGGCTACCACAGATACGCAGTATTTT CASSLGQGATTDTQYF
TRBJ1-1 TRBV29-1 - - TGCAGCTCAACCCATCAGGGGAACACTGAAGCTTTCTTT CSSTHQGNTEAFF
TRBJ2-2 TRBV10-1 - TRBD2 TGCGCCACTACTCCGGGGGGAAACACCGGGGAGCTGTTTTTT CATTPGGNTGELFF
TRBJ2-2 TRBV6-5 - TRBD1 TGTGCCAGCAGTTCACAGGGGGCGTGGAACACCGGGGAGCTGTTTTTT CASSSQGAWNTGELFF
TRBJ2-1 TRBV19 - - TGTGCCAGTAGTATCCCACCTGTCGGACCCACTGAGCAGTTCTTC CASSIPPVGPTEQFF
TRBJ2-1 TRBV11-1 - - TGTGCCAGCAGCTTACTAATACTCTCCTACAATGAGCAGTTCTTC CASSLLILSYNEQFF
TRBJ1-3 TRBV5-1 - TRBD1 TGCGCCAGCAGCAGGGACCGGACAGGGTTCGGAAACACCATATATTTT CASSRDRTGFGNTIYF
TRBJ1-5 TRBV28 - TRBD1 TGTGCCAGCAGTACCCGGACAGGGTGGCAGCCCCAGCATTTT CASSTRTGWQPQHF
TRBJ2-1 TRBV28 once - TGTGCCAGCAGTTTATACTCGGCGAGCTCCTTGCGGCGTTTGGAGCAGTTCTTC CASSLYSASSLRRLEQFF
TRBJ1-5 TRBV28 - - TGTGCCAGCAGTTTGGGAACGACGAGCAATCAGCCCCAGCATTTT CASSLGTTSNQPQHF
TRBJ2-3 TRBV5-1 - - TGCGCCAGCAGCCCCCGTGGGTTCGGCACAGATACGCAGTATTTT CASSPRGFGTDTQYF
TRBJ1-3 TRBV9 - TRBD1 TGTGCCAGCAGCGAAGGGACAGGGAAAAACACCATATATTTT CASSEGTGKNTIYF
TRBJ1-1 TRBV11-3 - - TGTGCCAGCAGCTTACAGGGCGGGAACACTGAAGCTTTCTTT CASSLQGGNTEAFF
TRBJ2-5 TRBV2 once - TGTGCCAGCAGTGAAGCTTGGGGACTCCAAGAGACCCAGTACTTC CASSEAWGLQETQYF
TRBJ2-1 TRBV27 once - TGTGCCAGCAGCTCAGCCACAGGGAGCTCCTACAATGAGCAGTTCTTC CASSSATGSSYNEQFF
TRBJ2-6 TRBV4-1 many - TGCGCCAGCAGCCGCACACAGGGCTCTGGGGCCAACGTCCTGACTTTC CASSRTQGSGANVLTF
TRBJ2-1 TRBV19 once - TGTGCCAGTATGGATCCCGGGGGCAGGTCCTACAATGAGCAGTTCTTC CASMDPGGRSYNEQFF
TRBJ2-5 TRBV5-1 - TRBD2 TGCGCCAGCAGCTTGGGACTAGCGGGAGGTAGTCAAGAGACCCAGTACTTC CASSLGLAGGSQETQYF
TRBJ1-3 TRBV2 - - TGTGCCAGCGGGACAAGTGGAAACACCATATATTTT CASGTSGNTIYF
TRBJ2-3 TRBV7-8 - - TGTGCCAGCAGCCTCCTTCCCGAGCGCGACCGCACAGATACGCAGTATTTT CASSLLPERDRTDTQYF
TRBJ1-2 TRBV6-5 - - TGTGCCAGCAGCCCCGACAGTTACTATGGCTACACCTTC CASSPDSYYGYTF
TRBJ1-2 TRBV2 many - TGTGCCAGCAGCCGCGGACCTTTGGAGGGCTACACCTTC CASSRGPLEGYTF
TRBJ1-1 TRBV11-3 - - TGTGCCAGCTCCCAGGGAATTCTTACTGAAGCTTTCTTT CASSQGILTEAFF
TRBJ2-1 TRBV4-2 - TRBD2 TGTGCCAGCAGCCAAGCTAGCGGGTGGTACAATGAGCAGTTCTTC CASSQASGWYNEQFF
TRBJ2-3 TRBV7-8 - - TGTGCCAGCAGCTCTACAGCGGCCCTCACAGATACGCAGTATTTT CASSSTAALTDTQYF
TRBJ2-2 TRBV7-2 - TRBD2 TGTGCCAGCAGTTTGGTAGGAGCGGGAGTACAGGGGGAGCTGTTTTTT CASSLVGAGVQGELFF
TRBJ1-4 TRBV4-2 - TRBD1 TGTGCCAGCAGCCACGGACAGGGTAATGAAAAACTGTTTTTT CASSHGQGNEKLFF
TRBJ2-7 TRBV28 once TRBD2 TGTGCCAGCAGTTCGGCCGCGGGGGGGAGTCACGAGCAGTACTTC CASSSAAGGSHEQYF
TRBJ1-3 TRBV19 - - TGTGCCATCGGGACATCCGGAAACACCATATATTTT CAIGTSGNTIYF
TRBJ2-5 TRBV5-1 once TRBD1 TGCGCCAGCAGCCCGGGACAGGGTCCCGCAGTAGAGACCCAGTACTTC CASSPGQGPAVETQYF
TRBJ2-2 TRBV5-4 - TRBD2 TGTGCCAGCAGCTTTTTACTAGCGGGAGTCACCGGGGAGCTGTTTTTT CASSFLLAGVTGELFF
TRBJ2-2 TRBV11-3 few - TGTGCCAGCAGCTTCGTGCTATCGAACACCGGGGAGCTGTTTTTT CASSFVLSNTGELFF
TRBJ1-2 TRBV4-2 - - TGTGCCAGCAGCTTGGCCGGGTGGCCCGGTTCATTCACCTTC CASSLAGWPGSFTF
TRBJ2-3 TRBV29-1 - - TGCAGCGTTGGGTCCCGTAGCACAGATACGCAGTATTTT CSVGSRSTDTQYF
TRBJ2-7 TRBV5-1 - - TGCGCCAGCAGCTTGGAGTATAGTAACTACGAGCAGTACTTC CASSLEYSNYEQYF
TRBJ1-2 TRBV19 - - TGTGCCAGCGACAGTACCGGCTACACCTTC CASDSTGYTF
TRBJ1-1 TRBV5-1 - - TGCGCCAGTACCGGGACAAGGGTAGGCAACACTGAAGCTTTCTTT CASTGTRVGNTEAFF
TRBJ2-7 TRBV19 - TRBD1 TGTGCCAGTAGTCAGGCACAGGGGGCCTCCGGCGAGCAGTACTTC CASSQAQGASGEQYF
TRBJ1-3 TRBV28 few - TGTGCCAGCAGTTCTACAGGGTCCGGAAACACCATATATTTT CASSSTGSGNTIYF
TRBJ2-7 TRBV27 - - TGTGCCAGCAGCCTAGGGGGCGCGGGATTGTACGAGCAGTACTTC CASSLGGAGLYEQYF
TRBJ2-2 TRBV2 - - TGTGCCAGCAGGCGTGAGGGCCTGGGGACCGGGGAGCTGTTTTTT CASRREGLGTGELFF
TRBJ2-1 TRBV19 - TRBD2 TGTGCCAGTAATGGACTAGCGGGAGTCGGTGAGCAGTTCTTC CASNGLAGVGEQFF
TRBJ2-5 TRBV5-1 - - TGCGCCAGCAGCTGGGACAACGGAGTTCAAGAGACCCAGTACTTC CASSWDNGVQETQYF
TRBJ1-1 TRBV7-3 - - TGTGCCAGCAGCTTATGGGGGAAGGGAACTGAAGCTTTCTTT CASSLWGKGTEAFF
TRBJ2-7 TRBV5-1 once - TGCGCCAGCAGCTTGTGGGACACGGAAGCCTACGAGCAGTACTTC CASSLWDTEAYEQYF
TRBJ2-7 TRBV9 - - TGTGCCAGCAGCCTACGGACAGATGGCTACGAGCAGTACTTC CASSLRTDGYEQYF
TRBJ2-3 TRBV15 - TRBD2 TGTGCCACCAGCGACTATAGCGGGAGGGCTGTTGTAGATACGCAGTATTTT CATSDYSGRAVVDTQYF
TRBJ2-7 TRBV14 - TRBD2 TGTGCCAGCAGCCATATCGGACTAGCGGGCCGGGCATACGAGCAGTACTTC CASSHIGLAGRAYEQYF
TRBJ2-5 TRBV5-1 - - TGCGCCAGCAGCTTGGGGCAGGAGCAAGAGACCCAGTACTTC CASSLGQEQETQYF
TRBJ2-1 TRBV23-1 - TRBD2 TGCGCCAGCAGTCAATCGCGTGAGCCTAGCGGGTACTACAATGAGCAGTTCTTC CASSQSREPSGYYNEQFF
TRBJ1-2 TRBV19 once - TGTGCCAGTAGTCCGGCGGACAGCCTAAAATCGGGGGGCTACACCTTC CASSPADSLKSGGYTF
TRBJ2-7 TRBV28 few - TGTGCCAGCAGTTTACCCGACCCACAATACGAGCAGTACTTC CASSLPDPQYEQYF